This is a list of T cell receptor beta chains from one sample in a study of T cell responses to AZD1222 COVID-19 vaccine. Using immunoSEQ multiplex PCR, the repertoire was profiled, and TCRdb retains in-frame clones only, with some absent. The table shows some 140,000 clones, with roughly nine tenths occurring only once. This material consisted of peripheral blood, taken on day 0 of AZD1222 vaccination. The receptors shown here come from an adult in good health. Both conserved end residues are part of each CDR3. The D gene is left open where the match is weak. The size field is filled for only some rows; it gives once, few, many or a size class.

d_gene,abundance,j_gene,v_gene,CDR3aa,CDR3nt
NA,NA,TRBJ2-5,TRBV11-2,CASSFTGRATPRETQYF,TGTGCCAGCAGCTTTACAGGGAGGGCCACCCCTCGGGAGACCCAGTACTTC
NA,NA,TRBJ2-7,TRBV7-7,CASSWGVSYEQYF,TGTGCTAGCAGCTGGGGGGTCTCCTACGAGCAGTACTTC
NA,NA,TRBJ1-2,TRBV6-5,CASSEGGYTF,TGTGCCAGCAGCGAGGGGGGCTACACCTTC
TRBD1,NA,TRBJ1-1,TRBV7-8,CASSLASGGGFDTEAFF,TGTGCCAGCAGCTTAGCATCAGGGGGCGGGTTTGACACTGAAGCTTTCTTT
TRBD1,few,TRBJ2-5,TRBV5-6,CASSLGQGAETQYF,TGTGCCAGCAGCTTGGGGCAGGGGGCAGAGACCCAGTACTTC
NA,NA,TRBJ1-2,TRBV7-3,CASSPFGGTSYGYTF,TGTGCCAGCAGCCCATTTGGGGGCACCAGCTATGGCTACACCTTC
NA,NA,TRBJ2-6,TRBV5-4,CASSLPGGANVLTF,TGTGCCAGCAGCCTGCCTGGAGGGGCCAACGTCCTGACTTTC
NA,NA,TRBJ1-2,TRBV11-3,CASSLAGTSGTF,TGTGCCAGCAGCTTGGCTGGGACGTCCGGCACCTTC
NA,NA,TRBJ2-7,TRBV9,CASSSRTDKQYF,TGTGCCAGCAGCTCGCGGACGGACAAGCAGTACTTC
NA,NA,TRBJ1-1,TRBV7-9,CASSLVGRGNTEAFF,TGTGCCAGCAGCTTAGTAGGCAGGGGGAACACTGAAGCTTTCTTT
NA,NA,TRBJ1-3,TRBV7-9,CAGKRGSGNTIYF,TGTGCCGGGAAAAGGGGTTCTGGAAACACCATATATTTT
NA,once,TRBJ1-5,TRBV5-1,CASSSAPGGIDQPQHF,TGCGCCAGCAGCTCGGCGCCTGGGGGGATAGATCAGCCCCAGCATTTT
TRBD1,NA,TRBJ1-6,TRBV28,CASRDRRQGGNSPLHF,TGTGCCAGCAGGGACCGTAGACAGGGGGGGAATTCACCCCTCCACTTT
NA,NA,TRBJ2-5,TRBV24-1,CATSDLDRGPGEETQYF,TGTGCCACCAGTGATTTGGACCGGGGCCCAGGCGAGGAGACCCAGTACTTC
NA,few,TRBJ2-2,TRBV27,CASRAGRAGELFF,TGTGCCAGCAGGGCAGGGCGCGCCGGGGAGCTGTTTTTT
NA,NA,TRBJ1-6,TRBV7-2,CASSLNRDSPLHF,TGTGCCAGCAGCTTAAACAGGGATTCACCCCTCCACTTT
NA,NA,TRBJ1-1,TRBV10-2,CASSDRGITEAFF,TGCGCCAGCAGTGATCGGGGGATCACTGAAGCTTTCTTT
TRBD1,NA,TRBJ1-2,TRBV5-1,CASSLDGQGAAYGYTF,TGCGCCAGCAGCTTGGATGGACAGGGGGCTGCCTATGGCTACACCTTC
NA,NA,TRBJ1-1,TRBV18,CASSLQQTNTEAFF,TGTGCCAGCTCGCTGCAACAGACAAACACTGAAGCTTTCTTT
TRBD1,NA,TRBJ1-6,TRBV7-2,CASSLAGQGGSPLHF,TGTGCCAGCAGCTTAGCGGGACAGGGAGGTTCACCCCTCCACTTT
NA,NA,TRBJ2-7,TRBV7-7,CASSLNPGDSYEQYF,TGTGCTAGCAGCTTAAATCCGGGAGACTCCTACGAGCAGTACTTC
NA,NA,TRBJ2-4,TRBV12-5,CASGRGIENIQYF,TGTGCTAGTGGCCGCGGGATTGAGAACATTCAGTACTTC
TRBD1,NA,TRBJ1-5,TRBV27,CASSWETGVVSQPQHF,TGTGCCAGCAGTTGGGAGACAGGGGTAGTCAGCCAGCCCCAGCATTTT
NA,NA,TRBJ1-1,TRBV10-3,CAISESVGTVNTEAFF,TGTGCCATCAGTGAGTCGGTAGGAACCGTGAACACTGAAGCTTTCTTT
NA,NA,TRBJ2-3,TRBV24-1,CATSDPPPRDTQYF,TGTGCCACCAGTGACCCCCCTCCACGGGATACGCAGTATTTT
TRBD1,NA,TRBJ1-2,TRBV27,CASSPTGESYGYTF,TGTGCCAGCAGTCCCACAGGGGAGAGCTATGGCTACACCTTC
TRBD1,NA,TRBJ2-7,TRBV28,CASSQGQTTVWEQYF,TGTGCCAGCAGTCAGGGACAGACTACGGTATGGGAGCAGTACTTC
TRBD2,NA,TRBJ2-1,TRBV9,CASSDPSSGSYEQFF,TGTGCCAGCAGCGACCCTTCTAGCGGGAGTTATGAGCAGTTCTTC
NA,NA,TRBJ1-5,TRBV6-6,CASSYLYRNSNQPQHF,TGTGCCAGCAGTTACCTTTACAGGAATAGCAATCAGCCCCAGCATTTT
NA,NA,TRBJ1-5,TRBV24-1,CATSDGIYSNQPQHF,TGTGCCACCAGTGATGGAATTTATAGCAATCAGCCCCAGCATTTT
TRBD1,NA,TRBJ1-6,TRBV2,CASSQRQGPRSPLHF,TGTGCCAGCAGCCAAAGACAGGGGCCCAGGTCACCCCTCCACTTT